One and the same sample provided the 21 T cell receptor beta chains below, sequenced in a study of Graves' ophthalmopathy and Graves' hyperthyroidism. The sequenced template was RNA, covering the TCR beta CDR3 region. The first round was an RT-PCR with HTBI primers, and the second round was a multiplex PCR. TCRdb called the multiplex PCR reads again in MiXCR, with one record for every CDR3 protein. The data contain about 58,000 distinct CDR3 sequences, approximately 47% of them singletons. Sample: peripheral blood. Receptors originate from an adult woman with Graves' ophthalmopathy.

This clonotype is labeled as medium-sized. The chain links TRBV5-1 to TRBJ2-7; D possibly uses TRBD1 or TRBD2 (5 bases each). Looked up from germline, CDR1 is SGHRS and CDR2 is YFSETQ. This CDR3 has 14 residues. With 5 bases removed from V and 1 base from J, the gap between germline ends came to 13 bases. CDR3 sequence reads: CASSRDGHSYEQYF. Written as DNA, the CDR3 is TGCGCCAGCAGTCGGGACGGACATTCCTACGAGCAGTACTTC.

This clonotype has only a few counts. The chain has TRBV25-1 and TRBJ1-1; D unclear. The germline V gene has CDR1 MGHDK and CDR2 SYGVNS. This CDR3 is 12 amino acids long. Trimming removed 4 bases from V and 1 base from J, with 4 bases in between. The CDR3 here is CASSVTNTEAFF. CDR3 bases: TGTGCCAGCAGTGTGACGAACACTGAAGCTTTCTTT.

This clonotype came up many times. The rearrangement uses TRBV11-2 and TRBJ2-2, with 13 bases identical to TRBD2. Germline V gives CDR1 SGHAT, CDR2 FQNNGV. The junction had 5 bases not matched to a gene; V was cut back by 7 bases and J by 9 bases. CDR3 length: 14 residues. CDR3 sequence: CASTRTSGSRELFF. Here the CDR3 DNA reads TGTGCCAGCACCCGGACTAGCGGGAGTAGGGAGCTGTTTTTT.

Notes on this clonotype: Given the absence of the conserved phenylalanine or tryptophan at the CDR3 end, a read error is likely. The chain employs TRBV7-8 and TRBJ2-6, with D hard to call. Germline V gene sequence: CDR1 SGHVS, CDR2 FQNEAQ. The CDR3 runs 15 residues. The chain's CDR3 is CASSLAISWANVLTL. The CDR3, as DNA: TGTGCCAGCAGCCTCGCCATCTCTTGGGCCAACGTCCTGACTCTC.

This chain joins TRBV7-2 and TRBJ1-1; D gene ambiguous. V was pared by 1 base and J by 4 bases, with 13 bases between. Germline loops: CDR1 SGHTA, CDR2 FQGNSA. The CDR3 spans 15 residues. For the CDR3, the DNA is TGTGCCAGCAGCTTAGATCCGGTATCAAGCACTGAAGCTTTCTTT. Its translation is CASSLDPVSSTEAFF.

The chain links TRBV6-4 to TRBJ2-3; D possibly uses TRBD1 or TRBD2 (5 bases each). Between the trimmed V and J ends, which lost 3 bases and 11 bases, there was a span of 15 bases. The germline V gene has CDR1 MRHNA and CDR2 SNTAGT. CDR3 length: 13 residues. The CDR3 sequence is CASSEGTENEQYF. The CDR3 nucleotides read TGTGCCAGCAGTGAGGGGACGGAGAATGAGCAGTATTTT.

Note on this clonotype: The junction and the germline gene differ at one end; a read error may be behind it. The chain employs TRBV6-4 and TRBJ2-7, with D perhaps matching TRBD2 (6 bases). Germline V CDR1 and CDR2: MRHNA, SNTAGT. CDR3 length: 15 residues. CDR3 sequence (DNA): TGTGCCGGCAGTGACTCGACTGGCGGGAACTACGAGCAGTACTTC. Its translation: CAGSDSTGGNYEQYF.

About this clonotype: In this CDR3 the conserved last residue, phenylalanine or tryptophan, is missing, so a read error is likely. No DNA is shown, since the ends of the CDR3 on it are uncertain; the CDR3 is the one TCRdb lists. This chain links TRBV20-1 with TRBJ2-1. CDR1 and CDR2 (germline): DFQATT, SNEGSKA (reference sequence). The CDR3 has 11 amino acids, counting both end residues. CDR3 sequence: CSASWYNEQVS.

This clonotype was recorded only once. The chain links TRBV5-1 to TRBJ2-1; 9 bases are a match to TRBD2. Germline assignment: CDR1 SGHRS and CDR2 YFSETQ. The length of the CDR3 is 17 residues. Losses at the gene ends were 4 bases for V and 8 bases for J; bases not matched to a gene: 16. The CDR3 coding sequence is TGCGCCAGCAGCGACGGGGGCGGGAGGGCCGCGTTTGATGAGCAGTTCTTC. It yields the protein CASSDGGGRAAFDEQFF.

This chain uses TRBV20-1 with TRBJ2-5, with D uncertain. V was pared by 6 bases and J by 4 bases, with 12 bases between. CDR3 size: 12 residues. Germline loops: CDR1 DFQATT, CDR2 SNEGSKA (reference sequence). CDR3 nucleotides: TGCAGTGCCGTCCCGGGTGGAGAGACCCAGTACTTC. Residues: CSAVPGGETQYF.

This clonotype was observed a single time. The genes are TRBV6-4 and TRBJ2-1, with 10 bases lining up with TRBD2. Germline lookup yields CDR1 MRHNA and CDR2 SNTAGT. J gave up 12 bases and V 2 bases, and 7 bases lay outside the gene matches. There are 14 residues in the CDR3. In nucleotides, the CDR3 is TGTGCCAGCAGTGACACTAGCGGGACAGATACGCAGTTCTTC. It encodes CASSDTSGTDTQFF.

The chain carries TRBV29-1 and TRBJ1-6; 7 nucleotides agree with TRBD1. Germline assignment: CDR1 SQVTM and CDR2 ANQGSEA. The CDR3 has 14 amino acids. V lost 6 bases, J lost 9 bases, and 11 bases stayed unmatched. In DNA form, the CDR3 reads TGCAGCGTCCTCTCGACAGGGAACGGTTCACCCCTCCACTTT. Amino acid sequence: CSVLSTGNGSPLHF.

At least ten counts were recorded for this clonotype. The chain employs TRBV6-5 and TRBJ2-5; no clear D gene. Germline CDR1 MNHEY, CDR2 SVGAGI. The CDR3 sequence is 13 residues long. The V end lost 6 bases, the J end lost 2 bases, and 10 bases lay between the germline ends. The DNA of the CDR3 is TGTGCCAGCAGATGGATCGGGCAAGAGACCCAGTACTTC. Protein product: CASRWIGQETQYF.

A remark on this clonotype: Relative to the germline gene, one junction end is altered; a read error may explain this. This chain links TRBV11-2 with TRBJ2-1; weak D call: TRBD1 (5 bases). Germline CDR1 reads SGHAT; CDR2 reads FQNNGV. The CDR3 covers 14 residues. The CDR3: CASSSVWGSGEQLF. Here the CDR3 DNA reads TGTGCCAGCAGCTCAGTGTGGGGCTCTGGTGAGCAGCTCTTC.

The chain has TRBV7-9 and TRBJ1-1; possible D gene TRBD1, 5 bases. V dropped 3 bases and J dropped 8 bases, with 19 bases sitting between them. Germline V gene lookup returns CDR1 SEHNR and CDR2 FQNEAQ (reference sequence). This CDR3 has 15 amino acids. The CDR3 bases are TGTGCCAGCAGCTTCTTTAAATGGGGGTTCACAGAAGCTTTCTTT. Its translation is CASSFFKWGFTEAFF.

V and J are TRBV10-3 and TRBJ2-7; tentatively, D is TRBD2 (5 bases). The CDR3 spans 13 residues. In germline, CDR1 is ENHRY, CDR2 SYGVKD. Between the trimmed V and J ends, which lost 4 bases and 3 bases, there was a span of 10 bases. CDR3 region: CAISVGLNYEQYF. The DNA of the CDR3 is TGTGCCATCAGTGTTGGACTGAACTACGAGCAGTACTTC.

The V gene is TRBV2, the J gene TRBJ1-1, with D possibly matching TRBD1 (6 bases). Germline V gene data show CDR1 as SNHLY and CDR2 as FYNNEI. Between the trimmed V and J ends, which lost 7 bases and 4 bases, there was a span of 16 bases. This CDR3 contains 14 residues. CDR3 residues: CASIGQGTFTEAFF. The CDR3 nucleotides are TGTGCCAGCATAGGGCAGGGGACCTTCACTGAAGCTTTCTTT.

This clonotype was seen many times. The V and J genes are TRBV7-2 and TRBJ2-7, with D perhaps TRBD2 (6 bases). Trimming took off 4 bases at V and 2 bases at J, with 15 bases between the two ends. The CDR3 has 15 residues. Germline V gene sequence: CDR1 SGHTA, CDR2 FQGNSA. The CDR3 DNA reads as TGTGCCAGCAGCTCTTCGGGACGGGGGACCTACGAGCAGTACTTC. Protein: CASSSSGRGTYEQYF.

The J gene is TRBJ2-1, the V gene TRBV24-1; 10 nucleotides line up with TRBD2. Looked up from germline, CDR1 is KGHDR and CDR2 is SFDVKD. The CDR3 runs 12 residues. V was pared by 8 bases and J by 7 bases, with 1 base of the junction left unmatched. DNA for the CDR3: TGTGCCACCAAAGCGGGAGGGAATGAGCAGTTCTTC. Its protein is CATKAGGNEQFF.

The chain couples TRBV20-1 to TRBJ2-7; TRBD2 aligns across 8 bases. With V trimmed by 6 bases and J by 5 bases, 15 bases remained unmatched. The CDR3 length is 15 residues. Germline V gives CDR1 DFQATT, CDR2 SNEGSKA (reference sequence). The CDR3 spells CSAHQSGGPGDEQYF. The CDR3, as DNA: TGCAGTGCGCATCAATCGGGAGGGCCGGGGGACGAGCAGTACTTC.

In its sample, this clonotype was seen many times. The rearrangement joins TRBV6-5 to TRBJ1-2; D uncertain. V was trimmed by 2 bases and J by 6 bases, leaving 10 bases between them. This CDR3 contains 13 residues. Germline CDR1 reads MNHEY; CDR2 reads SVGAGI. CDR3 in DNA: TGTGCCAGCAGTTACGGAGGGAAGAATGGCTACACCTTC. This encodes CASSYGGKNGYTF.